This T cell receptor (beta chain) was captured by sequencing in a study of blood T cell repertoires in COVID-19. CDR3 length: 16 residues. J lost 7 bases, V lost 2 bases, and 10 bases had no gene match. Germline V lookup: CDR1 SEHNR, CDR2 FQNEAQ (reference sequence). TCRdb's table, derived via immunoSEQ multiplex PCR, lists solely in-frame clones and lacks some. Of 85,000 to 130,000 clones listed, roughly 90% are singletons. The specimen was peripheral blood. The gene calls are TRBV7-9 and TRBJ2-1; TRBD2 matches at 8 bases. The sequence derives from a human donor in a cohort sampled during active COVID-19. CDR3 sequence: CASSLSQTGRANEQFF. CDR3 nucleotide sequence: TGTGCCAGCAGCTTAAGTCAGACCGGGAGGGCGAATGAGCAGTTCTTC.